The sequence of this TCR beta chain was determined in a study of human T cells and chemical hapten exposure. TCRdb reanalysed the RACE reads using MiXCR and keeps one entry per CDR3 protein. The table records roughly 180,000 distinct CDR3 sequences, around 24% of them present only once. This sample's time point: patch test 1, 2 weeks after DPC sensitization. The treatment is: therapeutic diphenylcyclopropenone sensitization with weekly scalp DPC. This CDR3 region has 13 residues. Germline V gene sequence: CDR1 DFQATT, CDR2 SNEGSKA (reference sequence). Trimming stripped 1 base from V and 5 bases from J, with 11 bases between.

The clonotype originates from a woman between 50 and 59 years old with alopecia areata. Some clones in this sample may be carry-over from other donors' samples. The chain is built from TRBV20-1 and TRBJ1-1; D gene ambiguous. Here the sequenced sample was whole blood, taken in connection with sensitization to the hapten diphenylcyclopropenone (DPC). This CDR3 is CSARVGGTTEAFF. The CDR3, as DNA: TGCAGTGCTAGAGTCGGCGGAACAACTGAAGCTTTCTTT.